This T cell receptor (beta chain) was found in a study of T cells expressing NK-cell markers. Across the study: Sequenced donors, eight in total, included seven who were HCMV-seropositive and one who was seronegative.

TCRdb reprocessed the 5' RACE reads; each CDR3 protein has one entry and no DNA is given. The sample data list roughly 350,000 distinct CDR3 sequences. Turning to this clonotype: Its specificity is not known.

The CDR3 sequence is 18 residues long. Per the germline V gene, CDR1 is SGDLS and CDR2 is YYNGEE. Study observations and caveats: The contribution of dominant NKG2C+ clonotypes to CD8+ T cells in about six donors was about 1.0-7.5%. Also leading the CD3+CD56-NKG2C+ fraction in a handful of donors were these clonotypes.

This receptor was taken from a man aged 18-70 years in good health. The rearrangement uses TRBV9 and TRBJ1-3; checking the TCRdb D call of TRBD1 is not possible without DNA. Sequencing used blood T cells: a sorted CD56 or NKG2C T cell subset, CD4+ or CD8+ T cells, or bulk PBMC T cells (not recorded which). The CDR3 loop is CASSVAPWGPTRGNTIYF.